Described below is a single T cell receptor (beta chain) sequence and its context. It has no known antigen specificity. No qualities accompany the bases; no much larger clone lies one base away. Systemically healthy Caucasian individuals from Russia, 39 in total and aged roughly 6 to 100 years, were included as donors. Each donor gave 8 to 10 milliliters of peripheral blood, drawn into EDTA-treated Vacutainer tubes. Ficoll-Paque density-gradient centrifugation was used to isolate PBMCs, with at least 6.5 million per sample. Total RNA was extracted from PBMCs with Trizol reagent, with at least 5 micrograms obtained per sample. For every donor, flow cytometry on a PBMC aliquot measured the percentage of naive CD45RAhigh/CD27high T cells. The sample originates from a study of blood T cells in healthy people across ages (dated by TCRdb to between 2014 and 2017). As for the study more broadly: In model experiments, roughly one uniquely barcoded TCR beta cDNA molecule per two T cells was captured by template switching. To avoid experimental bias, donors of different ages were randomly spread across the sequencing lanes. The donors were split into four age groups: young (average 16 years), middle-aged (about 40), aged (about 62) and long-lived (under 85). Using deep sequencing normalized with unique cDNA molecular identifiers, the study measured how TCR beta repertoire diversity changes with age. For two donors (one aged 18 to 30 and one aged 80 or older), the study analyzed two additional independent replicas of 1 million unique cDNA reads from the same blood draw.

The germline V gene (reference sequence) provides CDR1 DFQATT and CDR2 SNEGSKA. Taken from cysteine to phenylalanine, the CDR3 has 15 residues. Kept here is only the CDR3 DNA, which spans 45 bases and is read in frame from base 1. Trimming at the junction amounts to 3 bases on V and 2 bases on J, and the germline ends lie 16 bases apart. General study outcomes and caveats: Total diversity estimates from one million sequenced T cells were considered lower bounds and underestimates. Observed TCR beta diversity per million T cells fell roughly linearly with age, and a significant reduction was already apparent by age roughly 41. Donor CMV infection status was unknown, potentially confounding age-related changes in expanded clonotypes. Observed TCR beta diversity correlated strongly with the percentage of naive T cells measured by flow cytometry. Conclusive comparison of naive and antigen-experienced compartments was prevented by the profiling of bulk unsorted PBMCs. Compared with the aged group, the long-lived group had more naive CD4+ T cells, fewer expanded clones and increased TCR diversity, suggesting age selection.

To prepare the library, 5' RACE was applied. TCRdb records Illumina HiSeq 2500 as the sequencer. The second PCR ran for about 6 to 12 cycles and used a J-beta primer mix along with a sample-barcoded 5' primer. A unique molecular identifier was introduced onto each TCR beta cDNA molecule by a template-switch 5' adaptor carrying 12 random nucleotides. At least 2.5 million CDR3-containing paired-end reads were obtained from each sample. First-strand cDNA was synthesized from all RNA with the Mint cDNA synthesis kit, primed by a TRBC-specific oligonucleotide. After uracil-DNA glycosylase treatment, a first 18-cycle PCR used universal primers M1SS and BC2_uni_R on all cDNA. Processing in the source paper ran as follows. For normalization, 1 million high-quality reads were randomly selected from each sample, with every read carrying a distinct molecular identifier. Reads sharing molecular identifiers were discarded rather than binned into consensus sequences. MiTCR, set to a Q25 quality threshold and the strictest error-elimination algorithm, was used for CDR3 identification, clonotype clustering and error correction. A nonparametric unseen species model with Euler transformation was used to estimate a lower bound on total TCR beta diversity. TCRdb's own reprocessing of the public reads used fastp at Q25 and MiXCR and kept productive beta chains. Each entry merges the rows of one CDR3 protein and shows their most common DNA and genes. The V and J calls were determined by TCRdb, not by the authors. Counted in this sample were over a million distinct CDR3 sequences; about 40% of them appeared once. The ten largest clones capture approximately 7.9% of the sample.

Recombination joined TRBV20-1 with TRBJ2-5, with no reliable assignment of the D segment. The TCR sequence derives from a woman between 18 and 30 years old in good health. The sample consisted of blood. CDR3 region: CSASPVTSKQETQYF. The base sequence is TGCAGTGCTAGCCCTGTGACTTCCAAGCAAGAGACCCAGTACTTC.